This TCR beta chain comes out of a study of identical twins. This clonotype was seen a few times. J lost 4 bases, V lost 6 bases, and 12 bases had no gene match. CDR3 size: 15 residues. CDR1 is DFQATT and CDR2 is SNEGSKA in the germline V gene (reference sequence). TCRdb passed the 5' RACE reads through MiXCR, listing each CDR3 protein once. The sample shows some 230,000 distinct CDR3 sequences, approximately 5.9% of them seen only once. This sample was shared with a second study, whose subject was T cells expressing NK-cell markers. That study adds: The authors derived TCR beta repertoires from sorted CD3+CD56+NKG2C+, CD3+CD56+NKG2C- and CD3+CD56-NKG2C+ T cells.

The receptor was isolated from a woman under 30 in good health. Sequencing was performed on CD8+ T cells sorted from blood. The chain combines TRBV20-1 with TRBJ1-2; 9 bases match TRBD1. CDR3 coding DNA: TGCAGTGCCCCACCCGGGACAGGGAGTAGCTATGGCTACACCTTC. Encoded protein: CSAPPGTGSSYGYTF.